What follows is one T cell receptor beta chain and its context. Original analysis: Nucleated cell counts were estimated from reference gene primer amplification. Only in-frame clones appear in the TCRdb table, and some are missing; sequencing was by immunoSEQ multiplex PCR. V and J calls and clone size follow that table, whereas D and trimming were derived from the DNA. The sample holds about 110,000 clones, about 85% seen once. Germline CDR1 is SQVTM and CDR2 is ANQGSEA. This CDR3 has 14 residues. Unmatched junction bases numbered 3, after V lost 0 bases and J lost 1 base. The data originate from a study of blood T cell repertoires in COVID-19. The overall study: Sources were T cells, B-cell-depleted T cells, or PBMCs; the material itself was cDNA or gDNA.

The receptor comes from a man aged 50-60 years with acute or convalescent COVID-19. The genes are TRBV29-1 and TRBJ2-7, with 7 bases aligning to TRBD1. The specimen sequenced was peripheral blood. The CDR3 sequence is CSVEEKQGSYEQYF. CDR3 coding DNA: TGCAGCGTTGAAGAAAAACAGGGGTCCTACGAGCAGTACTTC.